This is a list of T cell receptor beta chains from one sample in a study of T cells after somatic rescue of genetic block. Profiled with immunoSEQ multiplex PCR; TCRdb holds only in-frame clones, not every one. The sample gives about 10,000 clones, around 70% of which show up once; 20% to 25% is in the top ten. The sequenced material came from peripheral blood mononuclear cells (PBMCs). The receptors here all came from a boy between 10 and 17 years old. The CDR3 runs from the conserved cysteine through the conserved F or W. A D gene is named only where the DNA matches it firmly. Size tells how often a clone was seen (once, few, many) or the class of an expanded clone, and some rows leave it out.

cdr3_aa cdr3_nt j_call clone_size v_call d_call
CASSQDVGGTPWEDTQYF TGCGCCAGCAGCCAAGATGTGGGAGGGACCCCCTGGGAGGATACGCAGTATTTT TRBJ2-3 . TRBV4-1 TRBD2
CASSLSWTGRSGANVLTF TGTGCCAGCAGTTTATCGTGGACAGGACGGTCCGGGGCCAACGTCCTGACTTTC TRBJ2-6 . TRBV27 TRBD1
CATRERGGQETQYF TGTGCCACCAGAGAACGGGGGGGCCAAGAGACCCAGTACTTC TRBJ2-5 few TRBV15 TRBD2
CASSRLAGGYTF TGTGCCAGTAGTCGACTGGCGGGTGGCTACACCTTC TRBJ1-2 . TRBV19 .
CTSSRDCAQSRANVLTF TGCACCAGCAGTAGGGATTGTGCACAAAGTCGGGCCAACGTCCTGACTTTC TRBJ2-6 . TRBV1 .
CASSPQTSGETQYF TGTGCCAGCTCACCACAGACTAGTGGGGAGACCCAGTACTTC TRBJ2-5 . TRBV18 .
CASSTYRTEGNQPQHF TGTGCCAGCAGTACTTATCGGACAGAGGGTAATCAGCCCCAGCATTTT TRBJ1-5 once TRBV6-6 .
CASSLYRGVSGNTIYF TGTGCCAGCAGCTTGTATCGGGGGGTGTCTGGAAACACCATATATTTT TRBJ1-3 . TRBV7-6 .
CASKIQGGNQPQHF TGTGCCAGCAAAATACAGGGTGGCAATCAGCCCCAGCATTTT TRBJ1-5 . TRBV6-4 .
CASSLALRQDGNGYTF TGCGCCAGCAGCTTGGCCCTCCGACAGGATGGGAATGGCTACACCTTC TRBJ1-2 . TRBV5-1 .
CASSLGGTPPGIQYF TGTGCCAGCAGCTTAGGGGGCACTCCGCCAGGCATTCAGTACTTC TRBJ2-4 . TRBV11-2 .
CASSSPRGGQPQHF TGTGCCAGCAGTAGCCCCAGGGGGGGTCAGCCCCAGCATTTT TRBJ1-5 . TRBV6-5 TRBD1
CASSRSTGGGQPQHF TGTGCCAGTAGTAGATCGACGGGAGGGGGACAGCCCCAGCATTTT TRBJ1-5 . TRBV19 .
CASSLETFYEQYF TGTGCCAGCAGCTTAGAGACTTTTTACGAGCAGTACTTC TRBJ2-7 few TRBV7-9 .
CATSVPLGGGISGNTIYF TGTGCCACCAGTGTCCCGCTGGGGGGGGGTATCTCTGGAAACACCATATATTTT TRBJ1-3 . TRBV15 .
CASSDRVQTQYF TGTGCCAGCAGCGACAGGGTCCAGACCCAGTACTTC TRBJ2-5 . TRBV6-1 TRBD1